This T cell receptor beta chain was sequenced for a study of T cell clones after liver transplantation. Study-wide context: HCV positivity affected three of eight recipients; the rest lacked autoimmune or viral indications. Samples came pre-transplant, pre-randomization before withdrawal, and post-randomization after withdrawal ended.

Study results and limitations: Circulating graft-donor-reactive CD4 TCRbeta sequences fell significantly post-transplant in most of the 8 subjects.

Some clones are missing from TCRdb's copy, which holds only in-frame ones; the method was immunoSEQ multiplex PCR. The repertoire holds about 20,000 clones, about 83% seen once, with around 32% in the top ten. The CDR3 contains 14 residues. The ends lost 4 bases at V and 7 bases at J; junction bases unmatched: 6. Germline V CDR1 and CDR2: MGHRA, YSYEKL. Comment on this clone: Its target is not known.

Here the sequenced sample was CD8+ T cells from blood, taken 54 months after liver transplant. The receptor's source is a human patient who received a liver transplant. Some T cells may be provided by the graft donor. This sequence joins TRBV4-1 and TRBJ1-1; TRBD1 aligns across 10 bases. The CDR3 coding sequence is TGCGCCAGCAGCCCAGACAGGGGGCCAAATGAAGCTTTCTTT. Its translation: CASSPDRGPNEAFF.